This T cell receptor beta chain is from a study of vaccination and CD4 T cells after COVID-19. Treatment indicated: roughly 11-day PBMC culture with coronavirus spike peptide pools or control peptides (ViraFEST assay). Oncomine TCR Beta short-read sequencing was applied to DNA from cultured CD4+ T cells. TCRdb re-derived calls from the PCR reads in MiXCR, one entry per CDR3 protein. Altogether about 21,000 distinct CDR3 sequences are present, about 38% being singletons, with the ten largest covering approximately 17%. This clonotype was counted only a few times. Antigen unknown. V lost 3 bases, J lost 6 bases, and 18 bases lay in between. Germline assignment: CDR1 DFQATT and CDR2 SNEGSKA (reference sequence). This CDR3 is 14 amino acids long.

The chain employs TRBV20-1 and TRBJ2-7; perhaps D is TRBD1 or TRBD2 (5 bases each). The sequence came from a human donor who received a COVID-19 vaccine. This specimen consisted of CD4+ T cells from blood, cultured in vitro, obtained before SARS-CoV-2 vaccination. CDR3 region: CSARGTPNLVEQYF. CDR3 in DNA: TGCAGTGCTAGGGGGACCCCTAATTTGGTCGAGCAGTACTTC.